Listed here is a single TCR beta chain. The sample belongs to a study of blood T cell repertoires in COVID-19. Study details: There were acute and convalescent COVID-19 samples, and they came from the United States, Italy and Spain. The cDNA or gDNA used as material had been derived from T cells, B-cell-depleted T cells, or PBMCs.

CDR1 and CDR2 (germline): SGHDN, FVKESK. V was clipped by 1 base and J by 6 bases, with 7 bases between them. The length of the CDR3 is 14 residues. Per the study methods: How many nucleated cells were present was estimated from reference gene primer amplification. Produced via immunoSEQ multiplex PCR; TCRdb's table is partial and in-frame only. V, J and clone size were drawn from that table, and D and trimming were deduced from the DNA. The sample includes roughly 260,000 clones, around 82% of them seen just once. The V gene is TRBV14, the J gene TRBJ1-6, with a weak D call TRBD1 (5 bases). This sequence originates from a woman of 80 years or more with active or convalescent COVID-19. Input material: peripheral blood. The CDR3 DNA reads as TGTGCCAGCAGCCAAGGACAGAGTAATTCACCCCTCCACTTT. Its protein is CASSQGQSNSPLHF. Using reference TRBV14 and TRBJ1-6 for the parts outside the CDR3, the full variable domain is EAGVTQFPSHSVIEKGQTVTLRCDPISGHDNLYWYRRVMGKEIKFLLHFVKESKQDESGMPNNRFLAERTGGTYSTLKVQPAELEDSGVYFCASSQGQSNSPLHFGNGTRLTVT.